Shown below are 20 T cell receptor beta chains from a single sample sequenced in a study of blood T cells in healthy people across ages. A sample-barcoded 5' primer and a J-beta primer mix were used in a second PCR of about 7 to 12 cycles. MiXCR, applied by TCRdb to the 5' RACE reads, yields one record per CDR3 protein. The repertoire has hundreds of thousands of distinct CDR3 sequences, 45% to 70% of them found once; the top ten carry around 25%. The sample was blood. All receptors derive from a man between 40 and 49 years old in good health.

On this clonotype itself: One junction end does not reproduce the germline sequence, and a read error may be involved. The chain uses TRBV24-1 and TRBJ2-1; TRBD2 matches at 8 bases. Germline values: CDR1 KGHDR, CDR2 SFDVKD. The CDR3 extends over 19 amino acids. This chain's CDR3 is CVTSDLRHTGTSGGSEQFF. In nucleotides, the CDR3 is TGTGTCACCAGTGATTTGCGCCACACCGGGACGAGCGGGGGTAGTGAGCAGTTCTTC.

The CDR3 DNA is TGTGCCAGCAGCGTAGGGAGCGGGAGGGCCGATGAGCAGTTCTTC. Protein product: CASSVGSGRADEQFF. The chain carries TRBV9 and TRBJ2-1; 10 nucleotides line up with TRBD2. The CDR3 runs 15 residues. V lost 0 bases and J lost 8; bases outside the gene matches: 5. Germline CDR1 is SGDLS and CDR2 is YYNGEE. Full variable domain (rest looked up from reference TRBV9 and TRBJ2-1): DSGVTQTPKHLITATGQRVTLRCSPRSGDLSVYWYQQSLDQGLQFLIQYYNGEERAKGNILERFSAQQFPDLHSELNLSSLELGDSALYFCASSVGSGRADEQFFGPGTRLTVL.

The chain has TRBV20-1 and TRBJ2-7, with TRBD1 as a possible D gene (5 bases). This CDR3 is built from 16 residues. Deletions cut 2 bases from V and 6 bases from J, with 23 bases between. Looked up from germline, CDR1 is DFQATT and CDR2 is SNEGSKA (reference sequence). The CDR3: CSARPLRLDTRGEQYF. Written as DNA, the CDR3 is TGCAGTGCTAGACCACTGAGGCTAGATACAAGGGGCGAGCAGTACTTC.

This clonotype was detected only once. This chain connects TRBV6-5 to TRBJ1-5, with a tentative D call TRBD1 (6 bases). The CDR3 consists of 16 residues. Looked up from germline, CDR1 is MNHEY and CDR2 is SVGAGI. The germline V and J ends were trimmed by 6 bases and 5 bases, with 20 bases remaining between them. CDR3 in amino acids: CASRNAGAGGDQPQHF. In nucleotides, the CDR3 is TGTGCCAGCAGAAACGCAGGGGCCGGCGGGGATCAGCCCCAGCATTTT.

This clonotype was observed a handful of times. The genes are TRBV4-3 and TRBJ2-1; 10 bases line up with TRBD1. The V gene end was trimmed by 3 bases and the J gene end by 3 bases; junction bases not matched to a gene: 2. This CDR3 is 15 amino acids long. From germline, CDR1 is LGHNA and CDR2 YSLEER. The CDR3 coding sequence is TGCGCCAGCAGCCAGGGGACAGGGGACTACAATGAGCAGTTCTTC. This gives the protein CASSQGTGDYNEQFF.

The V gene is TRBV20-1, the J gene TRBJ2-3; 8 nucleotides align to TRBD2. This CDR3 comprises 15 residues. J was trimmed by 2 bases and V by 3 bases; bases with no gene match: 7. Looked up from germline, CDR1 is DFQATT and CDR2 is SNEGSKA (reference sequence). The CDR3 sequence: CSASRTSGYTDTQYF. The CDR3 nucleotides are TGCAGTGCTAGTCGAACTAGCGGTTACACAGATACGCAGTATTTT.

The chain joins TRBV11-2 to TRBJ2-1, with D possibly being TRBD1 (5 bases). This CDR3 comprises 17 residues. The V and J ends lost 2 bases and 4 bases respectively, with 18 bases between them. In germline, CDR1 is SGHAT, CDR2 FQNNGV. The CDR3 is CASSLLRQGLWYNEQFF. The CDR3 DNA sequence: TGTGCCAGCAGCTTACTCCGGCAGGGATTATGGTACAATGAGCAGTTCTTC.

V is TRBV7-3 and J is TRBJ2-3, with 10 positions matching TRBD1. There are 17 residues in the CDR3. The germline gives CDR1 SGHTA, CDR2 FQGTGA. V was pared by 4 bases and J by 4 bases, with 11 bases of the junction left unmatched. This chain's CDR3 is CASSSTPGQGTPDTQYF. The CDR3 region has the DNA TGTGCCAGCAGCTCTACCCCGGGACAGGGGACTCCAGATACGCAGTATTTT.

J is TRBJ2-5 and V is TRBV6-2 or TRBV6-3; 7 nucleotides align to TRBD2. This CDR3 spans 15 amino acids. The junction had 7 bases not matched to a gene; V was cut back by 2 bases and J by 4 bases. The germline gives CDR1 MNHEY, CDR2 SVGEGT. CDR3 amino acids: CASSYGGEVGETQYF. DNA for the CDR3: TGTGCCAGCAGTTACGGGGGGGAAGTTGGAGAGACCCAGTACTTC.

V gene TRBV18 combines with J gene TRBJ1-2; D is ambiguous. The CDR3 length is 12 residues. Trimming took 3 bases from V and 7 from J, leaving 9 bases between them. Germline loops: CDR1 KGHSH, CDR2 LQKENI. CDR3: CASSPVTSGYTF. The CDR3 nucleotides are TGTGCCAGCTCACCGGTTACTTCTGGCTACACCTTC.

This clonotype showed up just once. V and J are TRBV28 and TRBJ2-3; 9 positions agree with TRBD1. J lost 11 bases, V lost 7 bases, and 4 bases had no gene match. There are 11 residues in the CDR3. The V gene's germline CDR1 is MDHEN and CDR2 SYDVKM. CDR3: CASNGQGLQYF. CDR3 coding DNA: TGTGCCAGCAATGGACAGGGGCTGCAGTATTTT.

The CDR3 loop is CASSRLLEAFF. The CDR3 nucleotides are TGTGCCAGCAGTCGGCTACTTGAAGCTTTCTTT. The chain recombines TRBV27 with TRBJ1-1, with no clear D. Germline loops: CDR1 MNHEY, CDR2 SMNVEV (reference sequence). The V end was cut by 5 bases, the J end by 7 bases, with 8 bases between. This CDR3 comprises 11 residues.

CDR3: CATSSVGESNEKLFF. Written as DNA, the CDR3 is TGTGCCACCTCGTCAGTAGGGGAGAGTAATGAAAAACTGTTTTTT. The V and J genes are TRBV25-1 and TRBJ1-4; D might be TRBD1 (5 bases). Trimming stripped 10 bases from V and 4 bases from J, with 19 bases between. This CDR3 has 15 residues. Per the germline V gene, CDR1 is MGHDK and CDR2 is SYGVNS.

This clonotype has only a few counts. CDR3 amino acids: CASSGQKGTVINNEQFF. In nucleotides, the CDR3 is TGTGCCAGCAGCGGACAAAAAGGGACAGTAATCAACAATGAGCAGTTCTTC. This rearrangement joins TRBV9 to TRBJ2-1, with 7 positions matching TRBD1. This CDR3 comprises 17 residues. Germline V gene lookup returns CDR1 SGDLS and CDR2 YYNGEE. With V trimmed by 3 bases and J by 5 bases, 14 bases remained unmatched.

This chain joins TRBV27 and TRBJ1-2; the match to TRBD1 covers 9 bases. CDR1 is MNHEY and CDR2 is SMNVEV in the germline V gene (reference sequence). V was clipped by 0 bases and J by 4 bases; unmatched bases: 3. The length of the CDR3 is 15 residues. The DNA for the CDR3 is TGTGCCAGCAGTTTATCGACAGGGGGACGCTATGGCTACACCTTC. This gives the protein CASSLSTGGRYGYTF.

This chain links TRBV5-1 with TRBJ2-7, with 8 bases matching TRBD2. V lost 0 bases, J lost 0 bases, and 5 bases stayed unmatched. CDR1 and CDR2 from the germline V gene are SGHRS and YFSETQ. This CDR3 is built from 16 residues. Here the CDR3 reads CASSLDGGASSYEQYF. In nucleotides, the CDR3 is TGCGCCAGCAGCTTGGACGGGGGGGCCAGCTCCTACGAGCAGTACTTC.

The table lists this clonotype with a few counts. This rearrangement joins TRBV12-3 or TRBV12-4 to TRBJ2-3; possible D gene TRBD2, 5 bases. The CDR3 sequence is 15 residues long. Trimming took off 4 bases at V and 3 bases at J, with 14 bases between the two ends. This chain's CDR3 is CASSSTGVRTDTQYF. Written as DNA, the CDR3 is TGTGCCAGCAGTTCAACCGGGGTTCGAACAGATACGCAGTATTTT.

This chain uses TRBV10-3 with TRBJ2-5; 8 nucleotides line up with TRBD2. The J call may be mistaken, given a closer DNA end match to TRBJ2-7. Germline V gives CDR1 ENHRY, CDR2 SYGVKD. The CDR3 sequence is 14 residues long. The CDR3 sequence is CAISEGGGPDEQYF. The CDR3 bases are TGTGCCATCAGTGAGGGCGGGGGGCCCGACGAGCAGTACTTC.

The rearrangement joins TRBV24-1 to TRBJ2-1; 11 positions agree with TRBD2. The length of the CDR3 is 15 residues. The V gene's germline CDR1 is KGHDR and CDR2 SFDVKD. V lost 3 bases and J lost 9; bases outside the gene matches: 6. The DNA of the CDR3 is TGTGCCACCAGTGATCTAGCGGGGGGTACAGGTGAGCAGTTCTTC. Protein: CATSDLAGGTGEQFF.

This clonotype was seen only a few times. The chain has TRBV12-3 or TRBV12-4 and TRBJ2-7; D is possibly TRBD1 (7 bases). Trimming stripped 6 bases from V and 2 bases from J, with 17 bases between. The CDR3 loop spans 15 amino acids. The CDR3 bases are TGTGCCAGCAGCGCAGGGGGGAAAAACGCCTACGAGCAGTACTTC. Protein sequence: CASSAGGKNAYEQYF.